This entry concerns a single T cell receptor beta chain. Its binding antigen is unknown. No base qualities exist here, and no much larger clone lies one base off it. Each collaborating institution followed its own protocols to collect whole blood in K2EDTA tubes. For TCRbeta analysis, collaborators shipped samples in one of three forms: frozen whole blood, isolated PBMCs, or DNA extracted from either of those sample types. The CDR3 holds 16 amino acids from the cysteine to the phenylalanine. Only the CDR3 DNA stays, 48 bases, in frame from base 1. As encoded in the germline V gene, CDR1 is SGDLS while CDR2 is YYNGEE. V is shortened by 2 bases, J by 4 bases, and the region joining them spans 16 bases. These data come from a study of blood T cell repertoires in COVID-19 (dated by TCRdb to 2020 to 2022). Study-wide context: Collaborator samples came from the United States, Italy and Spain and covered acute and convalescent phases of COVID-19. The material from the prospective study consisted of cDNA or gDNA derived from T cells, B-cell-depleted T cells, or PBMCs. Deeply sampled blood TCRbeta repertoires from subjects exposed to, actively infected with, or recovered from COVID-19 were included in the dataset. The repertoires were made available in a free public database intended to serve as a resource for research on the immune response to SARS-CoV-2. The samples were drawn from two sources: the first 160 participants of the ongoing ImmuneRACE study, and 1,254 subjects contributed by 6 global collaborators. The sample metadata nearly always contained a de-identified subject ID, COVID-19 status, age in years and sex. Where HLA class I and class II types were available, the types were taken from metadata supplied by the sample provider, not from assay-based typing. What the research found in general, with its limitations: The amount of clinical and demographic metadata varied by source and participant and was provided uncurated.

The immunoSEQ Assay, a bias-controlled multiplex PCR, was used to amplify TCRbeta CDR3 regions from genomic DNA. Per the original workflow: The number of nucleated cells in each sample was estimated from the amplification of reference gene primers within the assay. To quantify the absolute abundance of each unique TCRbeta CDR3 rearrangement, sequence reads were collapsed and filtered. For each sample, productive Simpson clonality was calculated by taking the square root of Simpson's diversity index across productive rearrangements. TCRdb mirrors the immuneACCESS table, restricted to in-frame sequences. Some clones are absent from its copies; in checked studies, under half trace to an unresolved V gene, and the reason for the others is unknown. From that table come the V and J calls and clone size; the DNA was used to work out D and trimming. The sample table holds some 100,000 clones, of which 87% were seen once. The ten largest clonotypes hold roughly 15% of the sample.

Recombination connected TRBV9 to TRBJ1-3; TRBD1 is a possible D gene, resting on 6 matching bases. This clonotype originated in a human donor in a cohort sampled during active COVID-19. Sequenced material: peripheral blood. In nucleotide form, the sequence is TGTGCCAGCAGCGTGGACAGCCTAAACTCGGGAAACACCATATATTTT. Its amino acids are CASSVDSLNSGNTIYF.